This passage covers 3 T cell receptor beta chains from one sample sequenced in a study of control samples from healthy donors and cancer patients. Sequencing was performed with immunoSEQ multiplex PCR; in TCRdb, only in-frame clones are kept and a portion is missing. This table has just over 80,000 clones, nearly 90% appearing once. The sample was blood. The receptors come from a man aged 50-60 years in good health.

The rearrangement uses TRBV19 and TRBJ2-1; 9 bases map to TRBD1. The CDR3 is 15 amino acids. From germline, CDR1 is LNHDA and CDR2 SQIVND (reference sequence). V shed 5 bases, J shed 3 bases, and the junction held 5 bases outside the gene matches. Here the CDR3 reads CASSSGDRDYNEQFF. The CDR3 coding sequence is TGTGCCAGTAGTTCGGGGGACAGGGACTACAATGAGCAGTTCTTC.

This clone was observed a few times. The chain recombines TRBV6-4 with TRBJ1-2; TRBD1 is a possible D gene (5 bases). The CDR3 extends over 15 amino acids. CDR1 MRHNA and CDR2 SNTAGT come from the germline V gene. V lost 0 bases and J lost 6, with 14 bases in between. The CDR3: CASSDSRAGTNGYTF. The DNA for the CDR3 is TGTGCCAGCAGTGACTCGAGGGCAGGGACTAATGGCTACACCTTC.

The V call is TRBV4-1, the J call TRBJ1-1; tentatively, D is TRBD1 (5 bases). In germline, CDR1 is MGHRA, CDR2 YSYEKL. This CDR3 is built from 14 residues. The germline V and J ends were trimmed by 0 bases and 4 bases, with 9 bases remaining between them. The CDR3 nucleotides are TGCGCCAGCAGCCAAGAGACGGGGACCACTGAAGCTTTCTTT. It encodes CASSQETGTTEAFF.